The rows below give T cell receptor beta chains drawn from one sample of a study of PD-1 blockade in mismatch repair-deficient tumors. Assay: immunoSEQ multiplex PCR; the TCRdb copy retains only in-frame clones and omits some. Here the sample spans more than 50,000 clones, around 89% being singletons. The sample consisted of peripheral blood, taken 52 weeks after starting pembrolizumab. These receptors came from an adult with mismatch repair-deficient cancer. The CDR3 runs from the conserved cysteine through the conserved F or W. D genes are given only for firm matches. Clone size is shown for a subset of rows, as once, few, many or a class of expanded clone.

TRBJ1-2 | NA | NA | TRBV19 | TGTGCCAGTAGTACGGGGACGGTCTATGGCTACACCTTC | CASSTGTVYGYTF
TRBJ2-3 | NA | NA | TRBV13 | TGTGCCAGCAGCTTAATGGTGGACGGGGGTACAGATACGCAGTATTTT | CASSLMVDGGTDTQYF
TRBJ2-5 | NA | NA | TRBV18 | TGTGCCAGCTCACCACACGGGGTTAGAGGAGAGACCCAGTACTTC | CASSPHGVRGETQYF
TRBJ2-7 | TRBD1 | NA | TRBV9 | TGTGCCAGCAGCGAGGGGACAGGGGGCGAGCAGTACTTC | CASSEGTGGEQYF
TRBJ2-2 | TRBD1 | NA | TRBV19 | TGTGCCAGTAGTATGGGACAGATGTTCCGATTCGGGGAGCTGTTTTTT | CASSMGQMFRFGELFF
TRBJ2-4 | NA | NA | TRBV5-1 | TGCGCCAGCAGCCCTCAAGGGACGAGGCCAAGAAACATTCAGTACTTC | CASSPQGTRPRNIQYF
TRBJ2-7 | NA | NA | TRBV13 | TGTGCCAGCAGCCCAGGGGTAACCTCCTACGAGCAGTACTTC | CASSPGVTSYEQYF
TRBJ2-3 | TRBD2 | NA | TRBV28 | TGTGCCAGCAGTTTCCGGGGGGTTCCCCCCGATACGCAGTATTTT | CASSFRGVPPDTQYF
TRBJ2-1 | NA | once | TRBV6-1 | TGTGCCAGCAGGAGGGAAATCTACAATGAGCAGTTCTTC | CASRREIYNEQFF
TRBJ2-1 | TRBD2 | NA | TRBV11-2 | TGTGCCAGCAGCTTAGCGCAGACTAGCGGGAACAATGAGCAGTTCTTC | CASSLAQTSGNNEQFF
TRBJ2-1 | TRBD2 | NA | TRBV10-3 | TGTGCCATCAGTGGACAGACTAGCGGGAGGGCCTACAATGAGCAGTTCTTC | CAISGQTSGRAYNEQFF
TRBJ2-5 | NA | NA | TRBV5-1 | TGCGCCAGCAGCTTGGGTCGGGGAGGCCAAGAGACCCAGTACTTC | CASSLGRGGQETQYF
TRBJ2-1 | NA | NA | TRBV6-6 | TGTGCCAGCAGTAAACCCGGGAATAATGAGCAGTTCTTC | CASSKPGNNEQFF
TRBJ2-7 | TRBD2 | NA | TRBV19 | TGTGCCAGTAGTATAGAACTAGCGGGAGGGTACGAGCAGTACTTC | CASSIELAGGYEQYF
TRBJ2-3 | TRBD2 | NA | TRBV9 | TGTGCCAGCAGCGTCCATGGGACTAGCGGAACTAGCACAGATACGCAGTATTTT | CASSVHGTSGTSTDTQYF
TRBJ2-1 | NA | NA | TRBV6-5 | TGTGCCAGCAGTTACAATATGGGGAATGAGCAGTTCTTC | CASSYNMGNEQFF
TRBJ2-7 | TRBD1 | NA | TRBV4-3 | TGCGCCAGCAGCCAAGGGACAGGGGTGGGATACGAGCAGTACTTC | CASSQGTGVGYEQYF
TRBJ1-5 | TRBD1 | NA | TRBV30 | TGTGCCTGGAGTCCAGGGGGGGGCAATCAGCCCCAGCATTTT | CAWSPGGGNQPQHF
TRBJ1-1 | NA | once | TRBV2 | TGTGCCAGCAGTCCTAGACACATAGTTGAAGCTTTCTTT | CASSPRHIVEAFF
TRBJ1-4 | NA | NA | TRBV6-1 | TGTGCCAGCAGTGATACGGGGACATTTACAACTAATGAAAAACTGTTTTTT | CASSDTGTFTTNEKLFF
TRBJ2-1 | NA | NA | TRBV30 | TGTGCCTGGACCGGAACACAAGCGGAACCCTACAATGAGCAGTTCTTC | CAWTGTQAEPYNEQFF
TRBJ1-5 | TRBD1 | few | TRBV28 | TGTGCCACGAGACTGGGGGACAGGGGCGAGAATCAGCCCCAGCATTTT | CATRLGDRGENQPQHF
TRBJ1-1 | TRBD1 | NA | TRBV28 | TGTGCCAGCAGCCCGCCGACAGGGGGAAACACTGAAGCTTTCTTT | CASSPPTGGNTEAFF
TRBJ2-7 | TRBD2 | NA | TRBV27 | TGTGCCAGCAGCAAACCAGAGGCTAGCGGGAGAGGCCTGTCTGGCGAGCAGTACTTC | CASSKPEASGRGLSGEQYF
TRBJ1-2 | NA | NA | TRBV29-1 | TGCAGCGTTGAAGATCGTTCGGGGGAGGTTGGGAACTATGGCTACACCTTC | CSVEDRSGEVGNYGYTF
TRBJ2-7 | NA | once | TRBV6-1 | TGTGCTTCGATTCTAGCGCCGTCCTCCTACGAGCAGTACTTC | CASILAPSSYEQYF
TRBJ2-7 | TRBD1 | NA | TRBV29-1 | TGCAGCGTTGAGGCCGGGACAGGGGGCTACGAGCAGTACTTC | CSVEAGTGGYEQYF
TRBJ2-7 | NA | NA | TRBV11-3 | TGTGCCAGCAGCTTAGCCTGGTCGGAGAGCTCCTACGAGCAGTACTTC | CASSLAWSESSYEQYF
TRBJ2-7 | NA | NA | TRBV11-2 | TGTGCCAGCAGCCGGAGGAGCTCCTACGAGCAGTACTTC | CASSRRSSYEQYF
TRBJ1-2 | NA | once | TRBV19 | TGTGCCAGTAGTATAGATCTTTTCAGGACGCACTATGGCTACACCTTC | CASSIDLFRTHYGYTF
TRBJ2-7 | NA | NA | TRBV10-2 | TGCGCCAGCTCCCACGAGGGGTACTACGAGCAGTACTTC | CASSHEGYYEQYF
TRBJ1-2 | NA | medium-sized | TRBV28 | TGTGCCAGCACTCTACCACGGGGGGCACAAACCTTC | CASTLPRGAQTF
TRBJ2-7 | TRBD2 | once | TRBV4-3 | TGCGCCAGCAGCCGACTAGCGGGGTCCTACGAGCAGTACTTC | CASSRLAGSYEQYF
TRBJ2-7 | TRBD2 | NA | TRBV5-1 | TGCGCCAGCAGAGGGACTAGCGGGAGGCAGTACGAGCAGTACTTC | CASRGTSGRQYEQYF
TRBJ1-1 | NA | NA | TRBV4-3 | TGCGCCAGCAGCCAAGATGGGCAGTACACTGAAGCTTTCTTT | CASSQDGQYTEAFF
TRBJ2-7 | NA | few | TRBV5-6 | TGTGCCAGCAGCGTGACACAATCCTACGAGCAGTACTTC | CASSVTQSYEQYF
TRBJ2-7 | NA | NA | TRBV7-2 | TGTGCCAGCAGCTTAGCGGGCAACGCCTACGAGCAGTACTTC | CASSLAGNAYEQYF
TRBJ2-7 | TRBD1 | once | TRBV6-4 | TGTGCCAGCAGGGAGAACAGGGGAAGCTCCTACGAGCAGTACTTC | CASRENRGSSYEQYF
TRBJ2-5 | TRBD1 | NA | TRBV5-5 | TGTGCCAGCAGCCCTAGACAGGGAATAAGGGAGACCCAGTACTTC | CASSPRQGIRETQYF
TRBJ2-7 | TRBD1 | few | TRBV19 | TGTGCCAGTAGTACCCCGGGACAGCTATACGAGCAGTACTTC | CASSTPGQLYEQYF
TRBJ2-7 | NA | NA | TRBV30 | TGTGCCTGGATGGTCGGGCACGAGCAGTACTTC | CAWMVGHEQYF
TRBJ2-3 | NA | few | TRBV23-1 | TGCGCCAGCAGTCAACTGGACTCCAATAGCACAGATACGCAGTATTTT | CASSQLDSNSTDTQYF
TRBJ2-6 | NA | NA | TRBV28 | TGTGCCAGCAGTTCCGGGCGCTCTGGGGCCAACGTCCTGACTTTC | CASSSGRSGANVLTF
TRBJ2-1 | TRBD2 | NA | TRBV13 | TGTGCCAGCAGCTTAGGGGGGACTAGCGGAGATTACAATGAGCAGTTCTTC | CASSLGGTSGDYNEQFF
TRBJ2-3 | TRBD2 | NA | TRBV10-3 | TGTGCCATCAGTGTCGAGCGGGAGATCTCAGATACGCAGTATTTT | CAISVEREISDTQYF
TRBJ2-1 | TRBD1 | NA | TRBV28 | TGTGCCAGCAGTCAATGGACAGGGGGTAACAATGAGCAGTTCTTC | CASSQWTGGNNEQFF
TRBJ2-5 | NA | once | TRBV14 | TGTGCCAGCAGCACCGGGGGCTTCTTGGTGGGCCAAGAGACCCAGTACTTC | CASSTGGFLVGQETQYF
TRBJ2-5 | NA | NA | TRBV21-1 | TGTGCCAGCAGCAAAGTTCGCCTGGTGGAGACCCAGTACTTC | CASSKVRLVETQYF
TRBJ1-2 | NA | few | TRBV28 | TGTGCCAGCAGTTTAAGAAGGTTGGGGGCAGATGGCTACACCTTC | CASSLRRLGADGYTF
TRBJ1-1 | TRBD1 | NA | TRBV5-1 | TGCGCCAGCAGCTTATTTACAGGGGATTCTGAAGCTTTCTTT | CASSLFTGDSEAFF
TRBJ2-5 | NA | NA | TRBV4-3 | TGCGCCAGCAGCCAAGGGAATTGGGAGACCCAGTACTTC | CASSQGNWETQYF
TRBJ2-2 | NA | NA | TRBV6-5 | TGTGCCAGCAGTTACGGGGTCTCCGGGGAGCTGTTTTTT | CASSYGVSGELFF
TRBJ2-7 | TRBD2 | NA | TRBV11-2 | TGTGCCAGCAGCCGCGTTAGCGGGAGACCCTACGAGCAGTACTTC | CASSRVSGRPYEQYF
TRBJ2-5 | NA | NA | TRBV7-8 | TGTGCCAGCAGCTTAGGCAGGTTACGAGGGACCCAGTACTTC | CASSLGRLRGTQYF
TRBJ2-1 | TRBD2 | NA | TRBV7-9 | TGTGCCAGCAGCTTACTAGCGGTCGAGCAGTTCTTC | CASSLLAVEQFF